The sequence of this T cell receptor beta chain was determined in a study of blood T cells in healthy people across ages. A sample-barcoded 5' primer and a J-beta primer mix were used in a second PCR of roughly 7 to 11 cycles. Per sample, CDR3-containing paired-end reads numbered at least 2.5 million. Using its own MiXCR run on the 5' RACE reads, TCRdb lists one record per CDR3 protein. The data hold some 880,000 distinct CDR3 sequences, with 35% to 40% observed a single time. This clonotype occurred a few times. Germline values: CDR1 DFQATT, CDR2 SNEGSKA (reference sequence). The CDR3 extends over 14 amino acids. Trimming shortened V by 4 bases and J by 3 bases, and 16 bases separated the two germline ends.

This TCR came from a man between 18 and 35 years old in good health. The chain is built from TRBV20-1 and TRBJ2-7; tentatively, D is TRBD1 (6 bases). The sequenced material came from blood. This CDR3 reads CSATQQGSNYEQYF. In DNA form, the CDR3 reads TGCAGTGCTACCCAACAGGGATCGAACTACGAGCAGTACTTC.